This T cell receptor beta chain was identified in a study of T cell responses to AZD1222 COVID-19 vaccine. The repertoire was sequenced with immunoSEQ multiplex PCR; TCRdb's copy has only in-frame clones and lacks some. This sample carries 150,000 to 200,000 clones, more than 75% of them seen once, and the ten largest clones take 2.5% to 3%. As regards this clone: Its target is not known.

The CDR3 is made up of 13 amino acids. Between the trimmed V and J ends, which lost 4 bases and 2 bases, there was a span of 7 bases. CDR1 is LGHNT, CDR2 FRNRAP, per germline. Broader study findings: In all cases, repertoires were sampled only after the peak T cell response.

This chain connects TRBV12-5 to TRBJ2-3; D is uncertain. The sample consisted of peripheral blood, taken on day 0 of MenACWY control vaccination. The clonotype comes from an adult in good health. DNA for the CDR3: TGTGCTAGTGGTTCGCTACCCACAGATACGCAGTATTTT. It translates to CASGSLPTDTQYF.